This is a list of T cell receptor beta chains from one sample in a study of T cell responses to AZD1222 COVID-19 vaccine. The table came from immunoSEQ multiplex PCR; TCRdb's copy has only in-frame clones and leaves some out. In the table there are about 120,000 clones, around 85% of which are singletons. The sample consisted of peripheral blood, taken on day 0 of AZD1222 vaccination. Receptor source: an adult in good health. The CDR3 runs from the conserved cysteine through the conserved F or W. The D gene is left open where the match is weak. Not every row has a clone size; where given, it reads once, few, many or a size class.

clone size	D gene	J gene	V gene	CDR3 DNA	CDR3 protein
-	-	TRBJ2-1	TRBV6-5	TGTGCCAGCAGCCGGGACAATGAGCAGTTCTTC	CASSRDNEQFF
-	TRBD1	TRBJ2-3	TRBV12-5	TGTGCTAGCAGCCGGGACAGGCCGACGGGAGATACGCAGTATTTT	CASSRDRPTGDTQYF
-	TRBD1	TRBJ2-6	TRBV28	TGTGCCAGCAGGACCCCGGACAGGGGGCTTGGGGCCAACGTCCTGACTTTC	CASRTPDRGLGANVLTF
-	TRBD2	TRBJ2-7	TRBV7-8	TGTGCCAGCAGCCCACCCGGGGATCCAAGACTAGCGAGCCACGAGCAGTACTTC	CASSPPGDPRLASHEQYF
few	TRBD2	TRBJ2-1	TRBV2	TGTGCCAGCAGTCAGCTAGCGGGAGGCAGCTACAATGAGCAGTTCTTC	CASSQLAGGSYNEQFF
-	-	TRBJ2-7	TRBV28	TGTGCCAGCAGTTTTCCGACAGGACCATACGAGCAGTACTTC	CASSFPTGPYEQYF
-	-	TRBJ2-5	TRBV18	TGTGCCAGCTCACCACAAGGAGAGACCCAGTACTTC	CASSPQGETQYF
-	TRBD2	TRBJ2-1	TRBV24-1	TGTGCCACTTCGACTAGCGGTTATAACAATGAGCAGTTCTTC	CATSTSGYNNEQFF
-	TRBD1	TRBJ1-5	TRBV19	TGTGCCAGTAGCCCCGGACAGGGGCAAAACACAGCGGGTCAGCCCCAGCATTTT	CASSPGQGQNTAGQPQHF
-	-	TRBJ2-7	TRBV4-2	TGTGCCAGCAGCCCCCCTGCGGGCGAGCAGTACTTC	CASSPPAGEQYF
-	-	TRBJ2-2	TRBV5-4	TGTGCCAGCAGCTTGGAGGCTGCCGGGGAGCTGTTTTTT	CASSLEAAGELFF
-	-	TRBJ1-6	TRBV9	TGTGCCAGCAGCGTAGGGGACAATCGGGATTCACCCCTCCACTTT	CASSVGDNRDSPLHF
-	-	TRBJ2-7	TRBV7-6	TGTGCCAGCAGCTTGTCGGACCAGGGGAACTACGAGCAGTACTTC	CASSLSDQGNYEQYF
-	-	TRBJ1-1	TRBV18	TGTGCCAGCTCCGGTGCGTTGGACACTGAAGCTTTCTTT	CASSGALDTEAFF
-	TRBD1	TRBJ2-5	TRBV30	TGTGCCTGGACCCTACCGGGACAGGAGACCCAGTACTTC	CAWTLPGQETQYF
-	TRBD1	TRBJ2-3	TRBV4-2	TGTGCCAGCAGCCAAGGGGAGGGACAGGGACGCACAGATACGCAGTATTTT	CASSQGEGQGRTDTQYF
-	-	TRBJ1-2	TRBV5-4	TGTGCCAGCACCCTCGACAATCTCTATGGCTACACCTTC	CASTLDNLYGYTF
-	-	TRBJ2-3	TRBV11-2	TGTGCCAGCAGCTTAGTGGGGGGCCGGTACACAGATACGCAGTATTTT	CASSLVGGRYTDTQYF
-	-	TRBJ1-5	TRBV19	TGTGCCAGTAGTTCCGGGGGCTGGTCGAGGCCCCAGCATTTT	CASSSGGWSRPQHF
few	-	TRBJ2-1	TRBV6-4	TGTGCCAGCAGTTCCACCCTACGCTCGAATTTGGCGGCATCCTACAATGAGCAGTTCTTC	CASSSTLRSNLAASYNEQFF
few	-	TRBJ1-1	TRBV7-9	TGTGCCAGCAGCTTAAGCGGGTACACTGAAGCTTTCTTT	CASSLSGYTEAFF
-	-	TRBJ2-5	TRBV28	TGTGCCAGCAGTTTTGCCGGTAAAGAGACCCAGTACTTC	CASSFAGKETQYF
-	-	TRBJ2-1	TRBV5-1	TGCGCCAGCAGTGGGTCAGGGCGGTTCAATGAGCAGTTCTTC	CASSGSGRFNEQFF
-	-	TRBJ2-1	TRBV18	TGTGCCAGCGCCGGGACGGGTGGCTCCTACAATGAGCAGTTCTTC	CASAGTGGSYNEQFF
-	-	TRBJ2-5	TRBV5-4	TGTGCCAGCAGCCCCGGGGGGCCGGCCCAGTACTTC	CASSPGGPAQYF
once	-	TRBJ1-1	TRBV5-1	TGCGCCAGCAGCTTGGTTGCGGGCACTGAAGCTTTCTTT	CASSLVAGTEAFF
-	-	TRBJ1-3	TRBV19	TGTGCCAGTAGTGAGGTGGCCGGAAACACCATATATTTT	CASSEVAGNTIYF
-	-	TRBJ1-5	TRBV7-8	TGTGCCAGCAGCGTACAGGGAAAGCAGCCCCAGCATTTT	CASSVQGKQPQHF
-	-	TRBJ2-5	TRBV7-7	TGTGCTAGCAGCTCCACAGGGTTAGAGACCCAGTACTTC	CASSSTGLETQYF
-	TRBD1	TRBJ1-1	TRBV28	TGTGCCAGCAGTCCTTCTCGGACAGGCCGTAACACTGAAGCTTTCTTT	CASSPSRTGRNTEAFF
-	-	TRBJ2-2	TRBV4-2	TGTGCCAGCAGCCAAGCGGGCAGGGTGAACACCGGGGAGCTGTTTTTT	CASSQAGRVNTGELFF
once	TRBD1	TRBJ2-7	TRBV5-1	TGCGCCAGCAGCCCTGGGACAGGAGCCTACGAGCAGTACTTC	CASSPGTGAYEQYF
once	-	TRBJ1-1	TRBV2	TGTGCCAGCAGTGAAGAGGGGAGTAGGACTGAAGCTTTCTTT	CASSEEGSRTEAFF
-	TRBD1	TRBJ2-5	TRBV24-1	TGTGCCACCAGTCCTGGGACAGGGATCCAAGAGACCCAGTACTTC	CATSPGTGIQETQYF
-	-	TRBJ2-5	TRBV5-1	TGCGCCAGCAGCTTTGGGATGGAGGAGACCCAGTACTTC	CASSFGMEETQYF
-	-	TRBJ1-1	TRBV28	TGTGCCAGCAGTCCCCCCCAGAGAATGAACACTGAAGCTTTCTTT	CASSPPQRMNTEAFF
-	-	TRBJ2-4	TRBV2	TGTGCCAGCAGGGAGGGGATACTAGCCAAAAACATTCAGTACTTC	CASREGILAKNIQYF
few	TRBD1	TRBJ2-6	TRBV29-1	TGCAGCGTTGAAACCCGAGACAGGGGACACTCTGGGGCCAACGTCCTGACTTTC	CSVETRDRGHSGANVLTF
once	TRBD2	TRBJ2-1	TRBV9	TGTGCCAGCAGCGTAGTGAGCGGGAGGGCCGCAAGCGGCTCCTACAATGAGCAGTTCTTC	CASSVVSGRAASGSYNEQFF
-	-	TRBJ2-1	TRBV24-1	TGTGCCACCAGTGATTGGGGGGCCTTATACAATGAGCAGTTCTTC	CATSDWGALYNEQFF
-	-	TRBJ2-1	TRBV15	TGTGCCACCAGCAGAGATAGGCTATACAATGAGCAGTTCTTC	CATSRDRLYNEQFF
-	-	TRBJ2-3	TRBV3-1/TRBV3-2	TGTGCCAGCAGCCAAGATGCCAGGAACACAGATACGCAGTATTTT	CASSQDARNTDTQYF
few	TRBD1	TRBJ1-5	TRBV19	TGTGCCAGTAGGGACAGGGTCTATGGCAATCAGCCCCAGCATTTT	CASRDRVYGNQPQHF
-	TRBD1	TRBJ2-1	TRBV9	TGTGCCAGCAGCGGGACAGGGAACTCCTACAATGAGCAGTTCTTC	CASSGTGNSYNEQFF
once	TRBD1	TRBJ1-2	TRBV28	TGTGCCAGCAGTCCACTACAGCCGGGACAGAGCTATGGCTACACCTTC	CASSPLQPGQSYGYTF
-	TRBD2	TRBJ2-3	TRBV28	TGTGCCAGCAGTCCAGCGGGAGGAGTCACAGATACGCAGTATTTT	CASSPAGGVTDTQYF
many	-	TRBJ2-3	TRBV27	TGTGCCAGCAGTTTATTGCTCCCTAGTGGGCGGTCGTATTTT	CASSLLLPSGRSYF
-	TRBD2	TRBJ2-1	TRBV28	TGTGCCAGTCTTTTTCGACTAGCGGGGTCGAGTGAGCAGTTCTTC	CASLFRLAGSSEQFF
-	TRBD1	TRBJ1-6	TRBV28	TGTGCCAGCAGTTTCCCCCTTGGACAGGGGAATTCACCCCTCCACTTT	CASSFPLGQGNSPLHF
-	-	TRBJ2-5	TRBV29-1	TGCAGCGCCCAGACAGGAGAAGAGACCCAGTACTTC	CSAQTGEETQYF
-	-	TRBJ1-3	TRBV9	TGTGCCAGCAGCCAGGCGGGGTCCGGAAACACCATATATTTT	CASSQAGSGNTIYF
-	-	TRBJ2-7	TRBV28	TGTGCCAGCAGTTTTTTCCCCTCCGGATACGAGCAGTACTTC	CASSFFPSGYEQYF
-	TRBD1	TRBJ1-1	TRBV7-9	TGTGCCAGCAGCCCCCACGGGGACAGGGCGATTGAAGCTTTCTTT	CASSPHGDRAIEAFF
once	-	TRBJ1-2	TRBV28	TGTGCCAGCAGTTTGAACGGAAACTATGGCTACACCTTC	CASSLNGNYGYTF
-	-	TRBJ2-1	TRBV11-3	TGTGCCAGCAGCTTGGGTGTGGGCTTGGATGAGCAGTTCTTC	CASSLGVGLDEQFF